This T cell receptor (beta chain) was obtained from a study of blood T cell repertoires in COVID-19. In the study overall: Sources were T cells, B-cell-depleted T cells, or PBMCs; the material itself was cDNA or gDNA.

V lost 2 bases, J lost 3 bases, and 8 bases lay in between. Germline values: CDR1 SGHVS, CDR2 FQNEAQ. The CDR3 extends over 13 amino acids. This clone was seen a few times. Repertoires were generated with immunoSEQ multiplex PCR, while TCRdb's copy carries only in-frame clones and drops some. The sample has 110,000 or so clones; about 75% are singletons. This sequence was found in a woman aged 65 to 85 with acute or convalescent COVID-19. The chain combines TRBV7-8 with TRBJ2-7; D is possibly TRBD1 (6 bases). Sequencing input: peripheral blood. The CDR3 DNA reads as TGTGCCAGCAGCTTAAACAGGGTCTACGAGCAGTACTTC. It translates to CASSLNRVYEQYF.